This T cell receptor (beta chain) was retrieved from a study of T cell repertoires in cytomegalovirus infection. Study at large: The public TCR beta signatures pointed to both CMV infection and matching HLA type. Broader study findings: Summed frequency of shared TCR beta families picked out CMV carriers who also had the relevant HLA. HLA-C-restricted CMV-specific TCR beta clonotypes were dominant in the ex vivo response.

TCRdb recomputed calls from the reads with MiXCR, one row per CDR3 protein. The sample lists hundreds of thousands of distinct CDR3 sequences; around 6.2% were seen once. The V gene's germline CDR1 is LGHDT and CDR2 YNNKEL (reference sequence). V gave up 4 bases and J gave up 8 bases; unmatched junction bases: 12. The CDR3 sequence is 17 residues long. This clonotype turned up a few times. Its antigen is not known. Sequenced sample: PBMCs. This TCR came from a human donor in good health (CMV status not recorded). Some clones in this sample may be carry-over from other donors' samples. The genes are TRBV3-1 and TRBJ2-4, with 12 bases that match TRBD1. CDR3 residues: CASSPRGQGAINYIQYF. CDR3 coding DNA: TGTGCCAGCAGCCCACGGGGACAGGGGGCAATAAATTACATTCAGTACTTC.